This T cell receptor (beta chain) was captured by sequencing in a study of radiation and T cells in renal cell carcinoma. Turning to the study itself: Nephrectomy followed 15 Gy stereotactic body radiation by 4 weeks. The study's findings and limits: Without pretreatment biopsies, baseline tumor clonotype presence was undetermined.

Some clones are missing from TCRdb's copy, which holds only in-frame ones; the method was immunoSEQ multiplex PCR. The sample has about 130,000 clones, 81% seen once. Time point given: blood 2 weeks post-SBRT. Stated treatment: 15 Gy SBRT to primary tumor, nephrectomy 4 weeks later. The patient's renal cell carcinoma had clear cell pathology. A remark on this clone: Its antigen is unknown.

The sample consisted of blood, taken from a patient whose treatment included radiotherapy and nephrectomy. The TCR was taken from a woman in her sixties with renal cell carcinoma.

The CDR3 sequence is CASSLASGQGNTEAFF. In DNA, the CDR3 is TGTGCCAGCAGCTTAGCTTCTGGACAGGGGAACACTGAAGCTTTCTTT. The chain employs TRBV7-9 and TRBJ1-1, with 8 nucleotides matching TRBD1. The CDR3 totals 16 residues. Germline V gene sequence: CDR1 SEHNR, CDR2 FQNEAQ (reference sequence). V was clipped by 0 bases and J by 1 base; unmatched bases: 4. Full variable domain (outside the CDR3, taken from reference TRBV7-9 and TRBJ1-1): DTGVSQNPRHKITKRGQNVTFRCDPISEHNRLYWYRQTLGQGPEFLTYFQNEAQLEKSRLLSDRFSAERPKGSFSTLEIQRTEQGDSAMYLCASSLASGQGNTEAFFGQGTRLTVV.